What follows are 17 T cell receptor beta chains derived from one specimen sequenced in a study of CD8 T cells in ankylosing spondylitis. TCRdb reanalysed the 5' RACE reads using MiXCR and keeps one entry per CDR3 protein. The sample has 120,000 or so distinct CDR3 sequences, approximately 13% seen once. Sequenced material: blood, either unsorted or a sorted T cell fraction (not recorded which). The receptors here all came from a female donor with ankylosing spondylitis or in good health (not recorded which).

The genes are TRBV6-1 and TRBJ1-5; perhaps TRBD1 as D (6 bases). Germline V gene sequence: CDR1 MNHNS, CDR2 SASEGT. The CDR3 runs to 14 residues. V was clipped by 2 bases and J by 11 bases, with 16 bases between them. CDR3 in DNA: TGTGCCAGCAGTGAACGACAGGAGGCTTGGTCCCAGCATTTT. The encoded protein is CASSERQEAWSQHF.

In its sample, this clonotype was seen many times. The chain links TRBV7-9 to TRBJ1-4; D perhaps matches TRBD1 (5 bases). Germline-derived CDR1 and CDR2 are SEHNR and FQNEAQ (reference sequence). The V gene lost 1 base and the J gene lost 8 bases, with 11 bases spanning the gap. The CDR3 loop spans 14 amino acids. The CDR3 region is CASSLVLGDEKLFF. CDR3 DNA: TGTGCCAGCAGCTTAGTCCTGGGGGACGAAAAACTGTTTTTT.

This clonotype has only a few counts. The chain has TRBV28 and TRBJ1-1; the D gene is possibly TRBD1 (5 bases). Germline CDR1 and CDR2: MDHEN and SYDVKM. The V end was cut by 8 bases, the J end by 1 base, with 11 bases between. The CDR3 extends over 13 amino acids. Here the CDR3 reads CASFRDPNTEAFF. In DNA, the CDR3 is TGTGCCAGCTTCAGGGACCCGAACACTGAAGCTTTCTTT.

The chain carries TRBV4-1 and TRBJ2-7, with no clear D. V was shortened by 0 bases and J by 5 bases, with 8 bases between the two germline ends. Germline-derived CDR1 and CDR2 are MGHRA and YSYEKL. The CDR3 extends over 13 amino acids. CDR3 coding DNA: TGCGCCAGCAGCCAAGACCCAGACCACGAGCAGTACTTC. Protein sequence: CASSQDPDHEQYF.

This clonotype was seen repeatedly, ten times or more. The rearrangement joins TRBV12-3 or TRBV12-4 to TRBJ2-2; TRBD2 agrees at 7 bases. The CDR3 has 15 amino acids. Germline trimming cut 8 bases from V and 2 bases from J; bases unmatched to any gene: 8. For the CDR3, the DNA is TGTGCCAGCCTGGGGCTAGCGGAAAACACCGGGGAGCTGTTTTTT. This gives the protein CASLGLAENTGELFF.

This clonotype was recorded a few times. The rearrangement joins TRBV28 to TRBJ2-3; perhaps TRBD1 as D (6 bases). Trimming removed 7 bases at V and 3 bases at J, with 11 bases between. The germline V gene has CDR1 MDHEN and CDR2 SYDVKM. The CDR3 contains 13 residues. As DNA, the CDR3 is TGTGCCAGCAAAAACAGGGTAACAGATACGCAGTATTTT. Residues: CASKNRVTDTQYF.

The V call is TRBV7-9, the J call TRBJ1-6; the D is unclear. Germline V CDR1 and CDR2: SEHNR, FQNEAQ (reference sequence). The CDR3 has 13 amino acids. Trimming cost V 5 bases and J 13 bases, with 15 bases left between them. CDR3 coding DNA: TGTGCCAGCAGCGTAGAGCCCCCTCCGCCCCTCCACTTT. This codes for CASSVEPPPPLHF.

The V gene is TRBV20-1, the J gene TRBJ2-3, with 11 positions matching TRBD1. Germline loops: CDR1 DFQATT, CDR2 SNEGSKA (reference sequence). The CDR3 consists of 15 residues. V was clipped by 2 bases and J by 2 bases; unmatched bases: 3. The CDR3 region has the DNA TGCAGTGCTAGACCGGGACAGGGGGACACAGATACGCAGTATTTT. Its protein is CSARPGQGDTDTQYF.

At least ten counts were recorded for this clonotype. The chain recombines TRBV5-1 with TRBJ2-7, with D perhaps matching TRBD2 (7 bases). With 8 bases removed from V and 3 bases from J, the gap between germline ends came to 18 bases. Germline V gene sequence: CDR1 SGHRS, CDR2 YFSETQ. This CDR3 contains 14 residues. The CDR3 DNA is TGCGCCAGTGCGAGGGGGGAGGGCCTCTACGAGCAGTACTTC. Translating gives CASARGEGLYEQYF.

The sample holds a few counts of this clonotype. The chain carries TRBV3-1 and TRBJ1-1; D unclear. V lost 1 base to trimming and J lost 4 bases, with 10 bases between them. The V gene's germline CDR1 is LGHDT and CDR2 YNNKEL (reference sequence). The CDR3 has 14 residues. In DNA, the CDR3 is TGTGCCAGCAGCCAAGCTTCATTTCGCACTGAAGCTTTCTTT. Translated, it gives CASSQASFRTEAFF.

This clonotype was observed many times. The chain employs TRBV5-1 and TRBJ2-3, with D possibly being TRBD1 (6 bases). The CDR3 has 17 residues. The germline V gene encodes CDR1 SGHRS and CDR2 YFSETQ. Trimming removed 2 bases at V and 3 bases at J, with 19 bases between. The CDR3, as DNA: TGCGCCAGCAGCTTCTCCCCTCGAACAGGGCTAACAGATACGCAGTATTTT. Its protein is CASSFSPRTGLTDTQYF. The full variable domain, its missing parts supplied by reference TRBV5-1 and TRBJ2-3, is KAGVTQTPRYLIKTRGQQVTLSCSPISGHRSVSWYQQTPGQGLQFLFEYFSETQRNKGNFPGRFSGRQFSNSRSEMNVSTLELGDSALYLCASSFSPRTGLTDTQYFGPGTRLTVL.

The rearrangement links TRBV14 to TRBJ1-3; TRBD1 aligns across 7 bases. This CDR3 is 14 amino acids long. Germline V gives CDR1 SGHDN, CDR2 FVKESK. J lost 7 bases, V lost 1 base, and 4 bases had no gene match. The CDR3 protein is CASSQVQGTNTIYF. The CDR3, as DNA: TGTGCCAGCAGCCAAGTACAGGGGACGAACACCATATATTTT.

J is TRBJ2-2 and V is TRBV5-1, with D possibly TRBD2 on 6 matching bases. V was shortened by 1 base and J by 4 bases, with 8 bases between the two germline ends. Germline lookup yields CDR1 SGHRS and CDR2 YFSETQ. CDR3 length: 14 residues. CDR3 sequence: CASSLREFTGELFF. For the CDR3, the DNA is TGCGCCAGCAGCTTGCGGGAGTTCACCGGGGAGCTGTTTTTT.

Notes on this clonotype: A much larger clone is a single base away; this may be a read error. The chain has TRBV12-3 or TRBV12-4 and TRBJ2-6; no reliable D call. The CDR3 is 13 residues long. Written as DNA, the CDR3 is TGTTCCACCCGATTGGCCGGGGCCAACGTCCTGACTTTC. This sequence encodes CSTRLAGANVLTF.

This clonotype has ten or more counts. The genes are TRBV15 and TRBJ2-7, with TRBD1 matching 7 bases. This CDR3 region has 13 residues. Germline loops: CDR1 LNHNV, CDR2 YYDKDF (reference sequence). After removal of 8 bases from V and 2 bases from J, the junction contained 6 bases not matched to a gene. CDR3: CATARTGAYEQYF. The CDR3 DNA is TGTGCCACCGCGAGGACAGGCGCCTACGAGCAGTACTTC. The full variable domain, with the rest looked up from reference TRBV15 and TRBJ2-7, is DAMVIQNPRYQVTQFGKPVTLSCSQTLNHNVMYWYQQKSSQAPKLLFHYYDKDFNNEADTPDNFQSRRPNTSFCFLDIRSPGLGDTAMYLCATARTGAYEQYFGPGTRLTVT.

There are a few counts of this clonotype. This chain uses TRBV20-1 with TRBJ1-2, with D unclear. Germline V lookup: CDR1 DFQATT, CDR2 SNEGSKA (reference sequence). The length of the CDR3 is 14 residues. V was clipped by 1 base and J by 3 bases, with 12 bases between them. CDR3 loop: CSARVSGAYYGYTF. The CDR3, as DNA: TGCAGTGCTAGAGTATCCGGAGCCTACTATGGCTACACCTTC.

The sample holds a few counts of this clonotype. The J gene is TRBJ2-1, the V gene TRBV10-3; possibly TRBD2 for D (6 bases). Germline V CDR1 and CDR2: ENHRY, SYGVKD. V dropped 5 bases and J dropped 10 bases, with 18 bases sitting between them. The CDR3 has 14 residues. CDR3 in amino acids: CAISLGGNTIEQFF. The CDR3 DNA is TGTGCCATCAGTTTGGGGGGTAATACAATCGAGCAGTTCTTC.